Here is one T cell receptor (beta chain) with its context. Some clones are missing from TCRdb's copy, which holds only in-frame ones; the method was immunoSEQ multiplex PCR. The sample contains some 120,000 clones, 80% to 95% of which appear only once. The data were obtained in a study of T cell responses to AZD1222 COVID-19 vaccine. Trimming left V 1 base short and J 8 bases short, with 12 bases between. CDR1 SGHRS and CDR2 YFSETQ come from the germline V gene. The CDR3 sequence is 14 residues long. This receptor was obtained from an adult who received the MenACWY meningococcal vaccine as a control. Sequencing used peripheral blood, obtained 28 days after the second dose of the MenACWY control vaccine. This chain links TRBV5-1 with TRBJ1-4; D is ambiguous. The CDR3 DNA sequence: TGCGCCAGCAGCTTGTTGGGTGTAGAAGAAAAACTGTTTTTT. It is translated as CASSLLGVEEKLFF.